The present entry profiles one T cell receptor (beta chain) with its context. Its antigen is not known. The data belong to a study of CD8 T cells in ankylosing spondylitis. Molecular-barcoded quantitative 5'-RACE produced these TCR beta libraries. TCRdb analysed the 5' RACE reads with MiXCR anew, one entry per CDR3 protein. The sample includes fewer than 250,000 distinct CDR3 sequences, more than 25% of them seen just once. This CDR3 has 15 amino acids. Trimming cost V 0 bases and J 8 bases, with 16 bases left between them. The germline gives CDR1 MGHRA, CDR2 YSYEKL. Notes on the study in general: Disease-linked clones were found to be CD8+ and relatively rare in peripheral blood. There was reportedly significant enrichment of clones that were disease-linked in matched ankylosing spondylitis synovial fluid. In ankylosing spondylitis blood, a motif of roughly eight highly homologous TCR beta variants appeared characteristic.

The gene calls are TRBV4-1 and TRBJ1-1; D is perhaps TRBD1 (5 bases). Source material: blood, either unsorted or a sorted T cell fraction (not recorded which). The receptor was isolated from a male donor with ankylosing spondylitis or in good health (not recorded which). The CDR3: CASSQDSSGRREAFF. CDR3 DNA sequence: TGCGCCAGCAGCCAAGATAGTTCGGGGCGGCGGGAAGCTTTCTTT.